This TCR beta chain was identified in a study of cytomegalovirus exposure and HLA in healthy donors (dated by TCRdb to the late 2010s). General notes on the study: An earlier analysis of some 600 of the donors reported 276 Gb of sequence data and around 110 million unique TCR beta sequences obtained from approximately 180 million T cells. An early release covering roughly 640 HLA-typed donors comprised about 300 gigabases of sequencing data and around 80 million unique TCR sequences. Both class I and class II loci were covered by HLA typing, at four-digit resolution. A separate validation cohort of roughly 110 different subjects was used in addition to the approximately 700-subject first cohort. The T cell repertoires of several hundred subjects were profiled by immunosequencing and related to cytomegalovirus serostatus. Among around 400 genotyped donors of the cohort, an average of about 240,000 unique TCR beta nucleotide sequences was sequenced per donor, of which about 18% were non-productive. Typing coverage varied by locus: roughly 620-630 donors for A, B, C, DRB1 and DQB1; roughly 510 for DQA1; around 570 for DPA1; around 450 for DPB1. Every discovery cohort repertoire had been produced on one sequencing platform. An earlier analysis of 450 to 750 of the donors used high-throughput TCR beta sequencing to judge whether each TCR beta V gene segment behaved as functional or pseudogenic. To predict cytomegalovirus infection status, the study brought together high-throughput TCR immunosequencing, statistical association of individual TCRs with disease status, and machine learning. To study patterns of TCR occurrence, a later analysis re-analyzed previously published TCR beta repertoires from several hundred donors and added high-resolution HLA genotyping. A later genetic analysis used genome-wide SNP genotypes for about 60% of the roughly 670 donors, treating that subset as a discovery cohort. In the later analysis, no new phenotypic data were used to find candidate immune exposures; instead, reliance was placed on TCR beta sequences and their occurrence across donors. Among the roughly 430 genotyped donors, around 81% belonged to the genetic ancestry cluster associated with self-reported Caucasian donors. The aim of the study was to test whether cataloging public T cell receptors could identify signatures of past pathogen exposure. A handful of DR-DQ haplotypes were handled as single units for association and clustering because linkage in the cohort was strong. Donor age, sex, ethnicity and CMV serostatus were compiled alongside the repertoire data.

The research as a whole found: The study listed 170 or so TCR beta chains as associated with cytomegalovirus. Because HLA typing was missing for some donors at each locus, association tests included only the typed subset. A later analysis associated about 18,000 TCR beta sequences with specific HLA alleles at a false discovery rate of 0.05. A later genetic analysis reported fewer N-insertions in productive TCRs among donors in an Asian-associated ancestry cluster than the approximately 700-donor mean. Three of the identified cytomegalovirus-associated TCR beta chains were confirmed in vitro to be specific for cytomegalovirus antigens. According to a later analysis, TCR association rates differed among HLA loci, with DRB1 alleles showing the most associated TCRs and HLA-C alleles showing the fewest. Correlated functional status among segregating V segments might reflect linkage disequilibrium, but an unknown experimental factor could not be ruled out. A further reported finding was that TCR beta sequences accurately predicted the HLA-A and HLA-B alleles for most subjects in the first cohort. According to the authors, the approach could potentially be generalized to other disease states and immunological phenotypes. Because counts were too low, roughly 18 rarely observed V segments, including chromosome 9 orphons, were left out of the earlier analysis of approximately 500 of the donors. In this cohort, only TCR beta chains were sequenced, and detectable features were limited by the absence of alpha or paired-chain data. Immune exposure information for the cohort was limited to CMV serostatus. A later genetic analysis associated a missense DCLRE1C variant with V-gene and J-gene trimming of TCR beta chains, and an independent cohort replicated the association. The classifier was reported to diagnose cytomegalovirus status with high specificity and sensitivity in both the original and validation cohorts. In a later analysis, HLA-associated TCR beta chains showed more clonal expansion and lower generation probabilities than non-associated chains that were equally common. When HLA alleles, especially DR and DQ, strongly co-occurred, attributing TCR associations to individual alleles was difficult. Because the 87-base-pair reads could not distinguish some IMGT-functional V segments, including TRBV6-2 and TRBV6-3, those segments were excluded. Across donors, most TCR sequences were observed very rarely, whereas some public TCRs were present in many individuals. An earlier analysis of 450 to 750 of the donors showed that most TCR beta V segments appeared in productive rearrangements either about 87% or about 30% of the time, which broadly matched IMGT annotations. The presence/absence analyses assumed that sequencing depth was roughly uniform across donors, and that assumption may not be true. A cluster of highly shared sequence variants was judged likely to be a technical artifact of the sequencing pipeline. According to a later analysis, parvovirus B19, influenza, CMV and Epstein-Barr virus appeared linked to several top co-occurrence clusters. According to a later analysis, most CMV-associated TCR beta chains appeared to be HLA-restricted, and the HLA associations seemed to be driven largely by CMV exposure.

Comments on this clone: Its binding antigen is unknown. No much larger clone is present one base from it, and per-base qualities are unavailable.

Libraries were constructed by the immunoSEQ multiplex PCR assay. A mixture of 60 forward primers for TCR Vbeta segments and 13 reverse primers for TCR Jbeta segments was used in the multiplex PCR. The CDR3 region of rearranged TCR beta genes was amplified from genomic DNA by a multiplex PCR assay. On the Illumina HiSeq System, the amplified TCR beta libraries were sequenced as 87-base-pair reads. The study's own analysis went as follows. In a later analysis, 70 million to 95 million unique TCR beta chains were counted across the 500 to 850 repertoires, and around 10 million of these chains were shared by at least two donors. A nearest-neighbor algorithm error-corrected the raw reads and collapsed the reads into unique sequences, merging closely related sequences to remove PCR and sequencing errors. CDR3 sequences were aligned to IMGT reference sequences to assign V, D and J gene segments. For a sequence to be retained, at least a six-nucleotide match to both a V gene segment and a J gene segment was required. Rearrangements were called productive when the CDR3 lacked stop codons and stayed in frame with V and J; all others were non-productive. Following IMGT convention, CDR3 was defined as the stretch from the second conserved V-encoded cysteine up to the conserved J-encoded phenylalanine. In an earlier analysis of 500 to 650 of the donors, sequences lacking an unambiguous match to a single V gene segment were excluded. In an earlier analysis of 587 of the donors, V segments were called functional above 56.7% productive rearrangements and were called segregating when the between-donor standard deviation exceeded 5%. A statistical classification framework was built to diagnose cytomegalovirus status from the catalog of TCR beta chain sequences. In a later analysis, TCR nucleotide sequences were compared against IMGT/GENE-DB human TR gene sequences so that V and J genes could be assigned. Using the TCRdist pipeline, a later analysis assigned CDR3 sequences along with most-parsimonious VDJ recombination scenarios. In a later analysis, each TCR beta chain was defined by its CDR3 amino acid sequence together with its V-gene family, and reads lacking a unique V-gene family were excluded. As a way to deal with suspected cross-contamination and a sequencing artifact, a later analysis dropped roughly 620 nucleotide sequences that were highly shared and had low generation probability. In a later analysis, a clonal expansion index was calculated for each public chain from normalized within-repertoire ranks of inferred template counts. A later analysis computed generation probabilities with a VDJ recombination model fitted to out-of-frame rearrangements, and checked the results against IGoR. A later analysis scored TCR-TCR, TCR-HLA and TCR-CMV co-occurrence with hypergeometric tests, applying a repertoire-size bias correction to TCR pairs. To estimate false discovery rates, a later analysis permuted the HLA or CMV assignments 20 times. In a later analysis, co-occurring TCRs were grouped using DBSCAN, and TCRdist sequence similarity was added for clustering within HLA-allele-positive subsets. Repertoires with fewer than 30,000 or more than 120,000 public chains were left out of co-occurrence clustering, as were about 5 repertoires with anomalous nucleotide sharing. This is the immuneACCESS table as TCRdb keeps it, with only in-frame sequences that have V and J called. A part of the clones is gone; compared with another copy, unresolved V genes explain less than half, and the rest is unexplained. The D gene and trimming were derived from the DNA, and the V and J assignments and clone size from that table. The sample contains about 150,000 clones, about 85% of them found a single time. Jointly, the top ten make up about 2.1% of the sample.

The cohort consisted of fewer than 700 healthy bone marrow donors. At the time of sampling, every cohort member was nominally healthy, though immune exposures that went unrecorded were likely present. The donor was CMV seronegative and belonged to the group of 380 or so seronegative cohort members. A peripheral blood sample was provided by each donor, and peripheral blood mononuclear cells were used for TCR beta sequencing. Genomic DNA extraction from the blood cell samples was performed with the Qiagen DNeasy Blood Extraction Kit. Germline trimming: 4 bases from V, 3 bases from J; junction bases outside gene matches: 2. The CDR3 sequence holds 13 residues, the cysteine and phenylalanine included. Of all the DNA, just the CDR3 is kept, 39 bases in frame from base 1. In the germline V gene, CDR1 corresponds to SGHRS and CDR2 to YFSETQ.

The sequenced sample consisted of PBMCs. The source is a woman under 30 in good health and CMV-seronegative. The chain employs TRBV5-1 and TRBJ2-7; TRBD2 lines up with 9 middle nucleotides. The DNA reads TGCGCCAGCAGCATGACTAGCGGCTACGAGCAGTACTTC. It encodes CASSMTSGYEQYF. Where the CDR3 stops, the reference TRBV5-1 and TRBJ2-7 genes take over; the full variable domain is KAGVTQTPRYLIKTRGQQVTLSCSPISGHRSVSWYQQTPGQGLQFLFEYFSETQRNKGNFPGRFSGRQFSNSRSEMNVSTLELGDSALYLCASSMTSGYEQYFGPGTRLTVT.